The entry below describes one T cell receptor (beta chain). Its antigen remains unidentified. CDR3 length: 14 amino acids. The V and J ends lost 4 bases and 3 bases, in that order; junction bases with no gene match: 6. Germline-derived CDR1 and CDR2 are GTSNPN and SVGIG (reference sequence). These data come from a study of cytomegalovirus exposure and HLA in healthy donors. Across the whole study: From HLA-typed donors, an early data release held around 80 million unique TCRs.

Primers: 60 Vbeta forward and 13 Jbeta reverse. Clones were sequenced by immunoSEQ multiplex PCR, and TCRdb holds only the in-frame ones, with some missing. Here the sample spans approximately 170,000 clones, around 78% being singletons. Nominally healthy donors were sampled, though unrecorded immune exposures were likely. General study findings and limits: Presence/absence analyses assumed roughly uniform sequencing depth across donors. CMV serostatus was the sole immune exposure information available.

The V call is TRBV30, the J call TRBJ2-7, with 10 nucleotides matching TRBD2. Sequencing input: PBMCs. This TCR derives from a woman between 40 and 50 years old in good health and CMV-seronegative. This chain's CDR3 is CAWTQSSGSYEQYF. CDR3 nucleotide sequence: TGTGCCTGGACTCAGTCTAGCGGGAGCTACGAGCAGTACTTC.